This T cell receptor beta chain was profiled in a study of T cell responses to AZD1222 COVID-19 vaccine. General observations from the study: Spike-wide vaccine-associated CD4 TCRs dominated at 160-218 and 743-854. Spike-specific TCR depth and breadth grew after two AZD1222 doses. It was only after the peak T cell response that any repertoires were sampled. Clonal diversity was possibly underestimated, and white British individuals and females predominated among donors.

The table came from immunoSEQ multiplex PCR; TCRdb's copy has only in-frame clones and leaves some out. This table has 110,000 to 150,000 clones, 92% appearing once. V gave up 2 bases and J gave up 8 bases; unmatched junction bases: 0. Germline values: CDR1 MDHEN, CDR2 SYDVKM. This CDR3 region has 12 residues. On this clone itself: Antigen unknown.

The sequencing used peripheral blood, collected 28 days after the second AZD1222 dose. The clonotype was recovered from an adult who received the AZD1222 COVID-19 vaccine. This chain links TRBV28 with TRBJ1-2, with 9 bases aligning to TRBD1. The DNA of the CDR3 is TGTGCCAGCAGTTTAGGACAGGGGGGCTACACCTTC. As protein: CASSLGQGGYTF.